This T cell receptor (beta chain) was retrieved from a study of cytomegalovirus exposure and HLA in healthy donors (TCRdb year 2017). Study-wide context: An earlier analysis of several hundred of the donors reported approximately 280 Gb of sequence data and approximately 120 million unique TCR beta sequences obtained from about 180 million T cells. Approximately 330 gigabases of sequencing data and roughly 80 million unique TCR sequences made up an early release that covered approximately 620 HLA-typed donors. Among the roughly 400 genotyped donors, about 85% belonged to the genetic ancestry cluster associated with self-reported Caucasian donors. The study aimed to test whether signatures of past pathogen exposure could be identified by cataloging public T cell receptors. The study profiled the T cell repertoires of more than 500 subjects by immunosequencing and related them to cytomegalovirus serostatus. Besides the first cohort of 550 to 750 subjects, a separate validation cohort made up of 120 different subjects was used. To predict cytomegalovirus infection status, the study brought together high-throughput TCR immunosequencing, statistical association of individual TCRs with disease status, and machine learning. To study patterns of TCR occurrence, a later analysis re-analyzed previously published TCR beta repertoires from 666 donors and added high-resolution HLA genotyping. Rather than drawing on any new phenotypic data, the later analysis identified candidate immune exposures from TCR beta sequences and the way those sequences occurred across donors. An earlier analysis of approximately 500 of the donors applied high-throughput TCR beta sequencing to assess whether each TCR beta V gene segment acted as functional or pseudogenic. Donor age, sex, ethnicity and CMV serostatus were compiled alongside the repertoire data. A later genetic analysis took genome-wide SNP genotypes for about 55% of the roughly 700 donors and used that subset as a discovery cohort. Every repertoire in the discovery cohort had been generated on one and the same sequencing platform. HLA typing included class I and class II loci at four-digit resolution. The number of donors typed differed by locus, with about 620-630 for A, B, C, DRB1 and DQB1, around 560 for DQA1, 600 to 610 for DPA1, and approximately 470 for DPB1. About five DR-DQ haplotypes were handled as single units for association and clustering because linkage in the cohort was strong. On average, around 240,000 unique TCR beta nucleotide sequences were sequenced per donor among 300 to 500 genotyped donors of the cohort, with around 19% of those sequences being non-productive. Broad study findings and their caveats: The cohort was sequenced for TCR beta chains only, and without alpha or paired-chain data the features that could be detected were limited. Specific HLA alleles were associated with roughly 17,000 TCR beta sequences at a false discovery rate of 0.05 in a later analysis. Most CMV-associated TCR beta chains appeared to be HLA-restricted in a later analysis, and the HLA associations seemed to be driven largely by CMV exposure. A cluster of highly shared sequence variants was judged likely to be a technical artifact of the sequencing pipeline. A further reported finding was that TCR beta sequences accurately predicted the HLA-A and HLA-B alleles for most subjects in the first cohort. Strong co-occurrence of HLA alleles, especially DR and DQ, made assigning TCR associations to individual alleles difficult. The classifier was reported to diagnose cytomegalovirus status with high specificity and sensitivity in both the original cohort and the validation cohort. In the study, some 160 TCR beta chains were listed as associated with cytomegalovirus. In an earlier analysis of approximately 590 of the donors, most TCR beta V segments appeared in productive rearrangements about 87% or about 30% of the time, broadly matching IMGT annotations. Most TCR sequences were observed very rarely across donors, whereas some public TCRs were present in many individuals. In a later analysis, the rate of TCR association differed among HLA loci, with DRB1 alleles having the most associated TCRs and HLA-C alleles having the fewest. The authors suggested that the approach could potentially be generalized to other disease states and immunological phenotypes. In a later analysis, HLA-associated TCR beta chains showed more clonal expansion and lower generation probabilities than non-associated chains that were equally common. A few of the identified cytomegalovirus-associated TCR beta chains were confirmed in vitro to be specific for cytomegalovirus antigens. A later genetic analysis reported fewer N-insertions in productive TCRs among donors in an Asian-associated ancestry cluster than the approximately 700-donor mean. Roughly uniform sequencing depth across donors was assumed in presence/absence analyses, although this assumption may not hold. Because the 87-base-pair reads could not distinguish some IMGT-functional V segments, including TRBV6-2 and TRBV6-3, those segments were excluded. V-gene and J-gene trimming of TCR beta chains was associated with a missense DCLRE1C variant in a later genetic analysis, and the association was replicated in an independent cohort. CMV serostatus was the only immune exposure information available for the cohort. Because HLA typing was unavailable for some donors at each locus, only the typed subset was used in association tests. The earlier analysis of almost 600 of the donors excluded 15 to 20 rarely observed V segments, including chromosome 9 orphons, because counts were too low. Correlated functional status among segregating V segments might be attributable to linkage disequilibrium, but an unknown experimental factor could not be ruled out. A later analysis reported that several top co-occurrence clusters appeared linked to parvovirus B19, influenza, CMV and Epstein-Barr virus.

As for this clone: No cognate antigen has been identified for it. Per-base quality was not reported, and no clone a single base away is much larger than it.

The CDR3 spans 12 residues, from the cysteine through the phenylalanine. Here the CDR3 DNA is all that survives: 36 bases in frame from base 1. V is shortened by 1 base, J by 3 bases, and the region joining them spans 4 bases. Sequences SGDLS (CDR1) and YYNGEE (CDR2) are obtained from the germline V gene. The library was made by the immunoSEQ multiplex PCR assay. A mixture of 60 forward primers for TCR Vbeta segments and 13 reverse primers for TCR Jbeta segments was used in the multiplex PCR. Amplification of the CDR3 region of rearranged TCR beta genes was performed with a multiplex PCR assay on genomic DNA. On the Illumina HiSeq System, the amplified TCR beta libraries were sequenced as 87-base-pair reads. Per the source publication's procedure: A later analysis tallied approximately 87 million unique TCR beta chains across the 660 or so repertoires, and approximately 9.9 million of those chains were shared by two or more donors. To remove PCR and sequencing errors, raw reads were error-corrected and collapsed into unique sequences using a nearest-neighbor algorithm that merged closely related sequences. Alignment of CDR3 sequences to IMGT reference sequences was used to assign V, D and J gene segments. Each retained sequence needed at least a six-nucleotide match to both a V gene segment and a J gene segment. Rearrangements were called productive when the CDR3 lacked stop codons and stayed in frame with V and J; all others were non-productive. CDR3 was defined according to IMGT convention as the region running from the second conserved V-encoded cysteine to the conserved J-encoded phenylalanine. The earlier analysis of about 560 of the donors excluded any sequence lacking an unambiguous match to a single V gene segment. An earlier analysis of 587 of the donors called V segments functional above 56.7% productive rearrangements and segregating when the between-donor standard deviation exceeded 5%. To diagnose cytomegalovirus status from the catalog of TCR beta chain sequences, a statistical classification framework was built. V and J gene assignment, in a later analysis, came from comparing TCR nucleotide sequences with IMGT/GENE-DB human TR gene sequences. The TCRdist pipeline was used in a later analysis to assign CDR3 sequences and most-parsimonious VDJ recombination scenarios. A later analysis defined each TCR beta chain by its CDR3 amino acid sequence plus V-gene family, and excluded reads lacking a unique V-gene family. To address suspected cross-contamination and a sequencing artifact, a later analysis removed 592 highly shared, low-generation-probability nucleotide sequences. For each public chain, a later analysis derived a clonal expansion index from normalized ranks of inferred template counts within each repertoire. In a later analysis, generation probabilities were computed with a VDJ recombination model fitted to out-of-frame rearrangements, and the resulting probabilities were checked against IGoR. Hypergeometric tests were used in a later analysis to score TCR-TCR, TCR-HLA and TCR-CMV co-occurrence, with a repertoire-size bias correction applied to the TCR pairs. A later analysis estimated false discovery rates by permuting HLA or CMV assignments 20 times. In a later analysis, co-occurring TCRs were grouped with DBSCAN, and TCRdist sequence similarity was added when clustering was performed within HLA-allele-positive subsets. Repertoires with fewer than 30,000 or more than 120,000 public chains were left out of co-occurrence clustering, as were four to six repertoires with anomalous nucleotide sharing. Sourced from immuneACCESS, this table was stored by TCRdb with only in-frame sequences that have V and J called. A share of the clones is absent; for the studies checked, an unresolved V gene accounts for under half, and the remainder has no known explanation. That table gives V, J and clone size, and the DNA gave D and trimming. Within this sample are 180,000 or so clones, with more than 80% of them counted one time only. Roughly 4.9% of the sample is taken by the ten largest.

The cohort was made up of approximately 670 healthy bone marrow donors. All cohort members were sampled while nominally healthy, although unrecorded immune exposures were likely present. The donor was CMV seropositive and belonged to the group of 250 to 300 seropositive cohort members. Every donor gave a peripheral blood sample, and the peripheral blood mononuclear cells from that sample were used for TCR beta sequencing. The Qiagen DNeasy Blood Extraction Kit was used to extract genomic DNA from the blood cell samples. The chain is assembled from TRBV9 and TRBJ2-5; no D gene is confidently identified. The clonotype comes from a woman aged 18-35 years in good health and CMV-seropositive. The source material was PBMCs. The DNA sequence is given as TGTGCCAGCAGCGTATCCGAAGAGACCCAGTACTTC. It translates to CASSVSEETQYF.